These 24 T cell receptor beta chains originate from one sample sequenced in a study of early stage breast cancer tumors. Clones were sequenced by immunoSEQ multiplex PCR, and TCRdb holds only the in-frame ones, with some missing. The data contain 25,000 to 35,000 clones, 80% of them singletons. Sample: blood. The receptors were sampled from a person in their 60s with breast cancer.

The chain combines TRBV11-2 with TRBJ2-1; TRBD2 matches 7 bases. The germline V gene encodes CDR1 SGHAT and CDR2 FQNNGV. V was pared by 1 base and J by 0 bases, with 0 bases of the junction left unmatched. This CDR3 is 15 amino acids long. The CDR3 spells CASSLGGSSYNEQFF. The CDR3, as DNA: TGTGCCAGCAGCTTAGGCGGGAGCTCCTACAATGAGCAGTTCTTC.

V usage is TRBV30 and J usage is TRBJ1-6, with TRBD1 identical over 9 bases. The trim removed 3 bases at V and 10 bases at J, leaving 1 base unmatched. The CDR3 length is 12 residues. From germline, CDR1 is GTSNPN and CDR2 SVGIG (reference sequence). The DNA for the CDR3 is TGTGCCTGGAGACAGGGGGCCTCACCCCTCCACTTT. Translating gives CAWRQGASPLHF.

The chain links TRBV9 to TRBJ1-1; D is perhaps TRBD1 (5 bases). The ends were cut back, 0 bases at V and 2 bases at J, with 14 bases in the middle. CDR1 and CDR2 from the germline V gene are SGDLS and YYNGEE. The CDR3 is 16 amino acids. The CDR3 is CASSVGGWVGNTEAFF. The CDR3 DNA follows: TGTGCCAGCAGCGTAGGGGGCTGGGTAGGAAACACTGAAGCTTTCTTT.

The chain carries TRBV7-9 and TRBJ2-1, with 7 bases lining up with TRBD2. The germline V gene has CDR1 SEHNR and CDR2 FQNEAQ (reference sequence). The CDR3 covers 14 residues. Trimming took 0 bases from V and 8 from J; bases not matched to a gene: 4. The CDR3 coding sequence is TGTGCCAGCAGCTTAGCCATCCGGGGGGATGAGCAGTTCTTC. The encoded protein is CASSLAIRGDEQFF.

Here the CDR3 reads CASMDSGFTGELFF. CDR3 bases: TGCGCCAGCATGGATAGCGGGTTCACCGGGGAGCTGTTTTTT. This chain uses TRBV5-1 with TRBJ2-2; 7 nucleotides line up with TRBD2. V lost 6 bases to trimming and J lost 4 bases; unmatched junction nucleotides: 6. CDR3 length: 14 amino acids. From germline, CDR1 is SGHRS and CDR2 YFSETQ.

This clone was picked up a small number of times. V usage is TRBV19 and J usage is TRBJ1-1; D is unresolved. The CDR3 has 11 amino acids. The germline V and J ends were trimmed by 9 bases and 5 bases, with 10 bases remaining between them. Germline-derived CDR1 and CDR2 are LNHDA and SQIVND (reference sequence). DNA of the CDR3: TGTGCCAGCGGGCGGGTTACTGAAGCTTTCTTT. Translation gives CASGRVTEAFF. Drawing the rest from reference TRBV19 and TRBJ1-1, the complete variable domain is DGGITQSPKYLFRKEGQNVTLSCEQNLNHDAMYWYRQDPGQGLRLIYYSQIVNDFQKGDIAEGYSVSREKKESFPLTVTSAQKNPTAFYLCASGRVTEAFFGQGTRLTVV.

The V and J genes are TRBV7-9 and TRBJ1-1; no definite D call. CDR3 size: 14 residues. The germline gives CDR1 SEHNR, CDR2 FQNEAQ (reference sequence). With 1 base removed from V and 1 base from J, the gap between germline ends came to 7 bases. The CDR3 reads CASSLGGPNTEAFF. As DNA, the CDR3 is TGTGCCAGCAGCTTAGGCGGGCCGAACACTGAAGCTTTCTTT.

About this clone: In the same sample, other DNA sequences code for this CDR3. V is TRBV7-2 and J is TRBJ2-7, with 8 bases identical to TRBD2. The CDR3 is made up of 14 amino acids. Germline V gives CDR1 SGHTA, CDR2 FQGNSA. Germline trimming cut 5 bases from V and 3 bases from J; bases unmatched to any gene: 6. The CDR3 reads CASSPGLASYEQYF. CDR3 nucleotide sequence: TGTGCCAGCAGCCCTGGACTAGCTAGCTACGAGCAGTACTTC.

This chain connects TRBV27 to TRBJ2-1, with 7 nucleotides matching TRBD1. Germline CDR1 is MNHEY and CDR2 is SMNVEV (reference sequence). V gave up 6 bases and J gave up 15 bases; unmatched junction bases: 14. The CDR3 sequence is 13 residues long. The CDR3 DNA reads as TGTGCCAGCAGACTGGGCCGACAGGGTCGGGGGTTCTTC. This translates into CASRLGRQGRGFF.

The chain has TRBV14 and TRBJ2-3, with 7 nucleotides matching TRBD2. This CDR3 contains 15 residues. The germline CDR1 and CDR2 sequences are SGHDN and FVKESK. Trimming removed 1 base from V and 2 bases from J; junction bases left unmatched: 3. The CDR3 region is CASSQGGGLTDTQYF. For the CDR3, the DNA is TGTGCCAGCAGCCAAGGGGGGGGTCTCACAGATACGCAGTATTTT.

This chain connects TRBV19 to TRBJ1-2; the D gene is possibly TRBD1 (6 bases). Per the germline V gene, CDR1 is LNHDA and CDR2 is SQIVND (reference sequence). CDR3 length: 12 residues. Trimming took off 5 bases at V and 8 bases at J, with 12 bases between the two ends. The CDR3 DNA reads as TGTGCCAGTAGTTTACGACAGGAGGGCTACACCTTC. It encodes CASSLRQEGYTF.

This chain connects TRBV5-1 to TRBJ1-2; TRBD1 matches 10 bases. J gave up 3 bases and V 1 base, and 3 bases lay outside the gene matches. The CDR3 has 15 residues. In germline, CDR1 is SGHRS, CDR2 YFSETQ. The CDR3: CASSLRDRGDYGYTF. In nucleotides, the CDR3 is TGCGCCAGCAGCTTGAGGGACAGGGGAGACTATGGCTACACCTTC.

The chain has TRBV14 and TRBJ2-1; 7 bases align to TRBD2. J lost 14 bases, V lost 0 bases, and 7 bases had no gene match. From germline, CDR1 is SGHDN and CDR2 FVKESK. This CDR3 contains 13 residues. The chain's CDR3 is CASSQELGREKFF. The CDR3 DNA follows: TGTGCCAGCAGCCAAGAACTTGGGCGGGAGAAGTTCTTC. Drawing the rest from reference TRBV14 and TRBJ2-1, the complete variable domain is EAGVTQFPSHSVIEKGQTVTLRCDPISGHDNLYWYRRVMGKEIKFLLHFVKESKQDESGMPNNRFLAERTGGTYSTLKVQPAELEDSGVYFCASSQELGREKFFGPGTRLTVL.

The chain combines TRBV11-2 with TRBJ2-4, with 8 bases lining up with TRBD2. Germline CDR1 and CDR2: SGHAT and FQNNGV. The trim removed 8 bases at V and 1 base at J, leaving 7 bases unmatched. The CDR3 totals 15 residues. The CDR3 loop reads CASGGLADAKNIQYF. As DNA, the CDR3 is TGTGCCAGCGGAGGACTAGCAGATGCCAAAAACATTCAGTACTTC.

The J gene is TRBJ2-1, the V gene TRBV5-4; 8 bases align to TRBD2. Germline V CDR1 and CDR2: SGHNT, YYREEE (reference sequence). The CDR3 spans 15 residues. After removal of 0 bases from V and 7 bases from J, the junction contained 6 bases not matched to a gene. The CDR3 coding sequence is TGTGCCAGCAGCTTGGTTCTAGCGGGTCGTAATGAGCAGTTCTTC. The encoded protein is CASSLVLAGRNEQFF.

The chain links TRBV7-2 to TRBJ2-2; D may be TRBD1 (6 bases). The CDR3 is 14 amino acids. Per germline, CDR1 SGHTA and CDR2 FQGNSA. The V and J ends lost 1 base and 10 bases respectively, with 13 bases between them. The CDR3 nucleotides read TGTGCCAGCAGCTTAGACAACAGGGTCGAGGAGCTGTTTTTT. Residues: CASSLDNRVEELFF.

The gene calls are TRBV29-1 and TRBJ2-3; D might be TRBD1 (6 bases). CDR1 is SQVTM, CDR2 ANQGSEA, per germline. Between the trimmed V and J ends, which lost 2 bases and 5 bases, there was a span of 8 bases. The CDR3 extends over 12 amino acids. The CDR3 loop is CSVEPGVDTQYF. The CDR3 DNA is TGCAGCGTTGAACCAGGGGTAGATACGCAGTATTTT.

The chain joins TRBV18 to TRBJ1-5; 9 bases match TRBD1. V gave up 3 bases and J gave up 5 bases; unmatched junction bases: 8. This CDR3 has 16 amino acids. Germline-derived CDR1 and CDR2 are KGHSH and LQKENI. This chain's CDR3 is CASSPPAGQGYQPQHF. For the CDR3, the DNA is TGTGCCAGCTCACCCCCCGCGGGACAGGGATATCAGCCCCAGCATTTT.

CDR3 region: CASSQVGGQLNYGYTF. The DNA for the CDR3 is TGCGCCAGCAGCCAAGTGGGAGGACAACTAAACTATGGCTACACCTTC. The V gene is TRBV4-3, the J gene TRBJ1-2, with D maybe TRBD1 (5 bases). The CDR3 loop spans 16 amino acids. V lost 1 base to trimming and J lost 2 bases, with 14 bases between them. Germline assignment: CDR1 LGHNA and CDR2 YSLEER.

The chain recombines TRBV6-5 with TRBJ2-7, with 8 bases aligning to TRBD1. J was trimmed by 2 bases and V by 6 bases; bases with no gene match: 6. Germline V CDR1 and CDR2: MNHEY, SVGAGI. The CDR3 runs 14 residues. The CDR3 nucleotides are TGTGCCAGCAGGACCGGACAGGGCACCTACGAGCAGTACTTC. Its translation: CASRTGQGTYEQYF.

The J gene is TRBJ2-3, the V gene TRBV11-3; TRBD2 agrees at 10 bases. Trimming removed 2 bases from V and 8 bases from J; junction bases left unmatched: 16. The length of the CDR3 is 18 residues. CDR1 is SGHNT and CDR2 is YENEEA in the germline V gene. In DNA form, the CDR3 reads TGTGCCAGCAGCTTACGGAGTCGGAGGAGCGGGAGGGTCGGTACGCAGTATTTT. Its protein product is CASSLRSRRSGRVGTQYF.

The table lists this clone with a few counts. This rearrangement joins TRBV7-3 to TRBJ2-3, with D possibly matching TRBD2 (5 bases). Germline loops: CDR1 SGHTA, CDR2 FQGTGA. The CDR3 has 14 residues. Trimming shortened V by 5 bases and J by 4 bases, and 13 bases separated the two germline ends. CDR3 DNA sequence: TGTGCCAGCAGCCCTCACGGCGGGCCAGATACGCAGTATTTT. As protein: CASSPHGGPDTQYF. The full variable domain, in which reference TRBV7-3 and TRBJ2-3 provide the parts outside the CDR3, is GAGVSQTPSNKVTEKGKYVELRCDPISGHTALYWYRQSLGQGPEFLIYFQGTGAADDSGLPNDRFFAVRPEGSVSTLKIQRTERGDSAVYLCASSPHGGPDTQYFGPGTRLTVL.

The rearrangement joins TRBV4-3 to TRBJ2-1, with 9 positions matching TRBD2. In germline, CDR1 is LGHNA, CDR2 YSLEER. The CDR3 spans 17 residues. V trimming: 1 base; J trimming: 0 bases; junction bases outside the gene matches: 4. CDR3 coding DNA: TGCGCCAGCAGCCAAGGAGCTAGCGGGGACTCCTACAATGAGCAGTTCTTC. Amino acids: CASSQGASGDSYNEQFF.

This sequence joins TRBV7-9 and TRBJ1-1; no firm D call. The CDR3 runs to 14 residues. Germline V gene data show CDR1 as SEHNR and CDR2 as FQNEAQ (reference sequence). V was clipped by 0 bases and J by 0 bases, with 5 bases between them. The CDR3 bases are TGTGCCAGCAGCTTAGCCCCAGTGAACACTGAAGCTTTCTTT. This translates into CASSLAPVNTEAFF.